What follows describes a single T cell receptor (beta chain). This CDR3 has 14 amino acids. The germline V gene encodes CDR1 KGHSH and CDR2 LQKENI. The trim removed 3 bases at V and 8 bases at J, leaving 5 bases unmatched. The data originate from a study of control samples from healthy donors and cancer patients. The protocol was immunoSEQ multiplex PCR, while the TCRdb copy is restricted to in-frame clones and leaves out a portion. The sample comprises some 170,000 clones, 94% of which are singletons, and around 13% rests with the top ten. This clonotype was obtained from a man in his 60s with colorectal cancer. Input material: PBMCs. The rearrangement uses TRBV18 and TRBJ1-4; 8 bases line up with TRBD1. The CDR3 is CASSPGQVEEKLFF. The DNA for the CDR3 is TGTGCCAGCTCACCGGGACAGGTGGAAGAAAAACTGTTTTTT.